This TCR beta chain was sequenced for a study of blood T cell repertoires in COVID-19. Study summary: Sources were T cells, B-cell-depleted T cells, or PBMCs; the material itself was cDNA or gDNA.

V shed 7 bases and J shed 4 bases, with 19 bases lying between them. The CDR3 spans 15 residues. The germline V gene encodes CDR1 LNHDA and CDR2 SQIVND (reference sequence). Source study methods: Researchers report that nucleated cell counts were estimated from reference gene primer amplification. Method: immunoSEQ multiplex PCR; TCRdb's copy keeps in-frame clones and lacks some. Clone size and the V and J calls come from that table; the DNA yielded D and trimming. The sample has over 90,000 clones, 75% to 90% seen once; the top ten hold 3.5% to 5.5%. The rearrangement uses TRBV19 and TRBJ1-2, with a possible D match to TRBD1 (5 bases). The sample was peripheral blood. This clonotype originated in a human donor in a cohort sampled during active COVID-19. CDR3 bases: TGTGCCAGTACTGAAAGGCGACAGTTCACCTATGGCTACACCTTC. This codes for CASTERRQFTYGYTF.